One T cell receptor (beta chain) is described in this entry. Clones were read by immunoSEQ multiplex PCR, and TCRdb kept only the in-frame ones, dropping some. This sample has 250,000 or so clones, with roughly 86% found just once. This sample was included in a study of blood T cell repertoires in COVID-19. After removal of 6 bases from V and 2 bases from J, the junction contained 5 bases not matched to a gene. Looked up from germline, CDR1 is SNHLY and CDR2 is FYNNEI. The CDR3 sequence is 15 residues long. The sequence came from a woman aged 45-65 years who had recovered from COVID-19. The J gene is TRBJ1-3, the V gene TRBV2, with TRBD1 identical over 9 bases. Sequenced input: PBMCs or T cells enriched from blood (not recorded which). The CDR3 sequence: CASRGQGSPGNTIYF. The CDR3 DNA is TGTGCCAGCAGGGGACAGGGCTCTCCTGGAAACACCATATATTTT. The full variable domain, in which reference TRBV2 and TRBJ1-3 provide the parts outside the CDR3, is EPEVTQTPSHQVTQMGQEVILRCVPISNHLYFYWYRQILGQKVEFLVSFYNNEISEKSEIFDDQFSVERPDGSNFTLKIRSTKLEDSAMYFCASRGQGSPGNTIYFGEGSWLTVV.